A single sample is the source of the 27 T cell receptor beta chains below, sequenced in a study of control samples from healthy donors and cancer patients. Clones were sequenced by immunoSEQ multiplex PCR, and TCRdb holds only the in-frame ones, with some missing. The data show 150,000 to 200,000 clones, around 90% seen once. Source material: blood. The receptors originated from a woman aged 45-65 years in good health.

This clone was found once. The V call is TRBV11-1, the J call TRBJ2-1, with D perhaps matching TRBD2 (7 bases). Germline V gene lookup returns CDR1 SGHAT and CDR2 FQDESV (reference sequence). The V and J ends lost 0 bases and 3 bases respectively, with 12 bases between them. CDR3 size: 16 residues. The CDR3 spells CASSLASGGNYNEQFF. DNA for the CDR3: TGTGCCAGCAGCTTAGCGTCGGGGGGCAACTACAATGAGCAGTTCTTC.

V gene TRBV7-3 combines with J gene TRBJ1-2; tentatively, D is TRBD1 (5 bases). The CDR3 totals 14 residues. Trimming left V 2 bases short and J 5 bases short, with 12 bases between. Germline values: CDR1 SGHTA, CDR2 FQGTGA. In DNA, the CDR3 is TGTGCCAGCAGCTTAGCACCGGGACCTTATGGCTACACCTTC. Protein sequence: CASSLAPGPYGYTF.

The chain recombines TRBV6-4 with TRBJ1-1; 8 bases map to TRBD1. Unmatched junction bases numbered 5, after V lost 6 bases and J lost 5 bases. The V gene's germline CDR1 is MRHNA and CDR2 SNTAGT. This CDR3 has 13 amino acids. Here the CDR3 DNA reads TGTGCCAGCAGGGAACAGGGGGGGACTGAAGCTTTCTTT. Residues: CASREQGGTEAFF.

The V gene is TRBV27, the J gene TRBJ1-4; D is possibly TRBD1 (5 bases). The CDR3 has 13 residues. V was trimmed by 3 bases and J by 7 bases, leaving 9 bases between them. From germline, CDR1 is MNHEY and CDR2 SMNVEV (reference sequence). CDR3 sequence (DNA): TGTGCCAGCAGTTTTGGAGGGGTTGAAAAACTGTTTTTT. Protein sequence: CASSFGGVEKLFF. The entire variable domain, with the rest obtained from reference TRBV27 and TRBJ1-4, is as follows: EAQVTQNPRYLITVTGKKLTVTCSQNMNHEYMSWYRQDPGLGLRQIYYSMNVEVTDKGDVPEGYKVSRKEKRNFPLILESPSPNQTSLYFCASSFGGVEKLFFGSGTQLSVL.

This clone was recorded a few times. This rearrangement joins TRBV28 to TRBJ1-5, with D tentatively TRBD1 (6 bases). Germline CDR1 reads MDHEN; CDR2 reads SYDVKM. The length of the CDR3 is 16 residues. Trimming stripped 5 bases from V and 0 bases from J, with 14 bases between. CDR3 in amino acids: CASSPDRRPSNQPQHF. CDR3 sequence (DNA): TGTGCCAGCAGTCCAGACAGGCGACCTAGCAATCAGCCCCAGCATTTT. Looking up the rest from reference TRBV28 and TRBJ1-5 gives the full variable domain: DVKVTQSSRYLVKRTGEKVFLECVQDMDHENMFWYRQDPGLGLRLIYFSYDVKMKEKGDIPEGYSVSREKKERFSLILESASTNQTSMYLCASSPDRRPSNQPQHFGDGTRLSIL.

This clone was found once. The J gene is TRBJ2-2, the V gene TRBV3-1 (or the pseudogene TRBV3-2), with a tentative D call TRBD2 (5 bases). Germline V gives CDR1 LGHDT, CDR2 YNNKEL (reference sequence). The CDR3 has 16 amino acids. V lost 1 base, J lost 4 bases, and 13 bases lay in between. As DNA, the CDR3 is TGTGCCAGCAGCCAAGGGTATGCGGGCTCCACCGGGGAGCTGTTTTTT. Protein product: CASSQGYAGSTGELFF.

This chain links TRBV18 with TRBJ1-5, with 7 bases identical to TRBD1. Germline assignment: CDR1 KGHSH and CDR2 LQKENI. CDR3 length: 14 amino acids. V shed 5 bases, J shed 4 bases, and the junction held 5 bases outside the gene matches. The CDR3: CASSEGTVNQPQHF. The CDR3 DNA sequence: TGTGCCAGCTCAGAGGGGACAGTAAATCAGCCCCAGCATTTT.

This CDR3 is CASSLDGTGRRYTF. The CDR3 DNA is TGTGCCAGCAGCTTAGATGGGACAGGGAGGCGCTACACCTTC. The chain employs TRBV7-2 and TRBJ1-2; TRBD1 matches at 9 bases. V lost 1 base and J lost 9; bases outside the gene matches: 6. Germline loops: CDR1 SGHTA, CDR2 FQGNSA. This CDR3 is 14 amino acids long.

V and J are TRBV13 and TRBJ1-1; D call uncertain. V was pared by 0 bases and J by 8 bases, with 7 bases between. The CDR3 spans 12 residues. Germline CDR1 PRHDT, CDR2 FYEKMQ (reference sequence). CDR3 protein: CASSLGPDEAFF. The DNA of the CDR3 is TGTGCCAGCAGCTTAGGCCCTGACGAAGCTTTCTTT.

This clone was detected a few times. The chain recombines TRBV6-5 with TRBJ1-5; 7 bases line up with TRBD1. The CDR3 is 14 residues long. CDR1 MNHEY and CDR2 SVGAGI come from the germline V gene. Germline trimming cut 6 bases from V and 2 bases from J; bases unmatched to any gene: 4. DNA of the CDR3: TGTGCCAGCAGCTTAACAGGGGGCAATCAGCCCCAGCATTTT. It encodes CASSLTGGNQPQHF.

The V and J genes are TRBV6-5 and TRBJ2-5; a possible D gene is TRBD2 (5 bases). V gave up 3 bases and J gave up 2 bases, with 10 bases separating them. This CDR3 region has 14 residues. Germline V gene data show CDR1 as MNHEY and CDR2 as SVGAGI. The chain's CDR3 is CASSYREKQETQYF. The CDR3 bases are TGTGCCAGCAGTTATCGGGAAAAACAAGAGACCCAGTACTTC.

This clone was found a few times. This sequence joins TRBV7-9 and TRBJ1-1, with D unclear. The CDR3 covers 13 residues. Germline loops: CDR1 SEHNR, CDR2 FQNEAQ (reference sequence). Trimming took off 2 bases at V and 1 base at J, with 5 bases between the two ends. The CDR3 protein is CASSLSQNTEAFF. The CDR3 nucleotides read TGTGCCAGCAGCTTATCACAGAACACTGAAGCTTTCTTT.

The CDR3 protein is CASSPRTVATNEKLFF. CDR3 nucleotides: TGTGCCAGCAGCCCAAGGACAGTTGCAACTAATGAAAAACTGTTTTTT. This rearrangement joins TRBV11-1 to TRBJ1-4; the D gene is possibly TRBD1 (6 bases). This CDR3 has 16 residues. The V gene lost 5 bases and the J gene lost 0 bases, with 13 bases spanning the gap. Germline CDR1 is SGHAT and CDR2 is FQDESV (reference sequence).

The gene calls are TRBV19 and TRBJ1-5; D may be TRBD1 (5 bases). With 3 bases removed from V and 3 bases from J, the gap between germline ends came to 12 bases. Germline V gene lookup returns CDR1 LNHDA and CDR2 SQIVND (reference sequence). The CDR3 is made up of 15 amino acids. The CDR3 nucleotides are TGTGCCAGTAGTATGAGCGGGACCCCCAATCAGCCCCAGCATTTT. Translating it yields CASSMSGTPNQPQHF.

The chain has TRBV30 and TRBJ1-2; D is perhaps TRBD1 (6 bases). Germline lookup yields CDR1 GTSNPN and CDR2 SVGIG (reference sequence). V was clipped by 4 bases and J by 4 bases, with 13 bases between them. CDR3 length equals 13 residues. The DNA of the CDR3 is TGTGCCTGGAACCCCACAGGGCGCTATGGCTACACCTTC. Translating it yields CAWNPTGRYGYTF.

The gene calls are TRBV3-1 (or the pseudogene TRBV3-2) and TRBJ1-5; D perhaps matches TRBD1 (5 bases). Germline lookup yields CDR1 LGHDT and CDR2 YNNKEL (reference sequence). The CDR3 has 16 residues. Trimming pared 4 bases from V and 0 bases from J, leaving 13 bases between. CDR3 bases: TGTGCCAGCAGCCTCACTCGGACATTTAGCAATCAGCCCCAGCATTTT. Amino acid sequence: CASSLTRTFSNQPQHF.

Here the CDR3 reads CASSPERIEAFF. In nucleotides, the CDR3 is TGTGCCAGCTCACCTGAGAGGATTGAAGCTTTCTTT. The V gene is TRBV18, the J gene TRBJ1-1, with D uncertain. V was trimmed by 3 bases and J by 7 bases, leaving 9 bases between them. The CDR3 has 12 residues. Germline V gene sequence: CDR1 KGHSH, CDR2 LQKENI.

This clone occurred many times. This chain connects TRBV5-1 to TRBJ2-7, with 12 bases aligning to TRBD1. The CDR3 has 15 residues. V gave up 4 bases and J gave up 7 bases; unmatched junction bases: 9. Per germline, CDR1 SGHRS and CDR2 YFSETQ. The CDR3 spells CASSPAGQGAGEQYF. CDR3 sequence (DNA): TGCGCCAGCAGCCCAGCGGGACAGGGGGCTGGGGAGCAGTACTTC.

The V and J genes are TRBV18 and TRBJ2-2; D remains unclear. V lost 4 bases to trimming and J lost 3 bases, with 6 bases between them. The CDR3 extends over 13 amino acids. The germline CDR1 and CDR2 sequences are KGHSH and LQKENI. CDR3 in amino acids: CASSLTDTGELFF. The CDR3 coding sequence is TGTGCCAGCTCACTTACGGACACCGGGGAGCTGTTTTTT.

V is TRBV7-2 and J is TRBJ1-2; TRBD1 matches 9 bases. The CDR3 has 15 residues. Germline loops: CDR1 SGHTA, CDR2 FQGNSA. The ends lost 5 bases at V and 4 bases at J; junction bases unmatched: 8. In DNA form, the CDR3 reads TGTGCCAGCAGCACGCCGCCGGGACAGGGCTATGGCTACACCTTC. Translating gives CASSTPPGQGYGYTF.

The chain recombines TRBV7-9 with TRBJ2-2; D call uncertain. Trimming shortened V by 4 bases and J by 4 bases, and 10 bases separated the two germline ends. Germline V gene lookup returns CDR1 SEHNR and CDR2 FQNEAQ (reference sequence). The length of the CDR3 is 14 residues. DNA for the CDR3: TGTGCCAGCAGCTCGCATCCCATCACCGGGGAGCTGTTTTTT. It translates to CASSSHPITGELFF.

The gene calls are TRBV9 and TRBJ2-2; 10 nucleotides agree with TRBD2. Germline CDR1 is SGDLS and CDR2 is YYNGEE. This CDR3 spans 17 amino acids. V dropped 4 bases and J dropped 3; count of bases not matched to a gene: 9. The CDR3 nucleotides read TGTGCCAGCAGCTCTCCCGGGACTAGCGAGGACACCGGGGAGCTGTTTTTT. This codes for CASSSPGTSEDTGELFF.

The chain carries TRBV6-5 and TRBJ1-1; TRBD1 might be the D (5 bases). The V gene lost 6 bases and the J gene lost 8 bases, with 22 bases spanning the gap. Looked up from germline, CDR1 is MNHEY and CDR2 is SVGAGI. The CDR3 has 15 residues. In DNA, the CDR3 is TGTGCCAGCAGCCCCGTGGGACGGTGGTCCATAGAAGCTTTCTTT. Its translation: CASSPVGRWSIEAFF.

The chain employs TRBV9 and TRBJ2-3; D is undetermined. CDR3 length equals 15 residues. V was clipped by 0 bases and J by 2 bases, with 10 bases between them. Germline V gene lookup returns CDR1 SGDLS and CDR2 YYNGEE. The CDR3 region has the DNA TGTGCCAGCAGCGTAGCTCCCTATAACACAGATACGCAGTATTTT. Translation: CASSVAPYNTDTQYF.

In DNA, the CDR3 is TGTGCCAGCAGCAGTCGGGAACGCCCCGGCAATTCACCCCTCCACTTT. Protein product: CASSSRERPGNSPLHF. The chain combines TRBV9 with TRBJ1-6; D is undetermined. V was trimmed by 4 bases and J by 7 bases, leaving 18 bases between them. Germline V gene data show CDR1 as SGDLS and CDR2 as YYNGEE. This CDR3 has 16 residues.

The chain joins TRBV2 to TRBJ2-2; D unclear. The CDR3 loop spans 11 amino acids. V gave up 6 bases and J gave up 7 bases, with 6 bases separating them. Germline V gene data show CDR1 as SNHLY and CDR2 as FYNNEI. CDR3 in amino acids: CASSVGGELFF. CDR3 nucleotides: TGTGCCAGCAGCGTTGGCGGGGAGCTGTTTTTT.

The CDR3 bases are TGTGCCAGCAGCGCTCCAGGGGGGGCGGGCCGGGCCGGGGAGCTGTTTTTT. This encodes CASSAPGGAGRAGELFF. The chain recombines TRBV9 with TRBJ2-2; either TRBD1 or TRBD2 may fit D (7 bases each). Germline values: CDR1 SGDLS, CDR2 YYNGEE. Trimming shortened V by 3 bases and J by 6 bases, and 21 bases separated the two germline ends. The CDR3 runs 17 residues.